This TCR beta chain was sequenced in a study of shared clonotypes between healthy human individuals. Study overall: Each donor contributed plates that comprised three CD4 naive, three CD4 memory, two CD8 naive and one CD8 memory.

Of note for this clone: Its specificity is unknown.

Study-level results: It was observed that 5% to 6% of naive CD4 clonotypes were shared across several donors.

Sequenced by immunoSEQ multiplex PCR; TCRdb stores in-frame clones only, minus some. The table records some 500,000 clones, 90% to 97% of them present only once. This CDR3 comprises 14 residues. Germline V CDR1 and CDR2: MNHEY, SMNVEV (reference sequence). Trimming removed 5 bases from V and 7 bases from J, with 15 bases in between. The source is a woman aged 25 to 39 in good health. The chain couples TRBV27 to TRBJ2-1, with a weak D call TRBD1 (5 bases). The sample consisted of naive CD4+ T cells sorted from blood. Subset denoted: CD45RA+ positively selected. The DNA of the CDR3 is TGTGCCAGCAGTCCCAGGGCCCTGGGTAATGAGCAGTTCTTC. Its protein is CASSPRALGNEQFF.